The 18 T cell receptor beta chains in this list originate from one sample, sequenced in a study of T cells after yellow fever vaccination. MiXCR was run by TCRdb on the 5' RACE reads, yielding one entry per CDR3 protein. This table has hundreds of thousands of distinct CDR3 sequences, about 12% appearing once. The specimen comprised PBMCs, sampled on the day of the yellow fever booster vaccination. All receptors come from a man aged 30-40 years who received the YFV17D yellow fever vaccine.

The rearrangement links TRBV18 to TRBJ2-3; 7 bases are a match to TRBD2. Per the germline V gene, CDR1 is KGHSH and CDR2 is LQKENI. V shed 3 bases and J 4 bases; nucleotides not matched to a gene: 7. The CDR3 contains 15 residues. The DNA for the CDR3 is TGTGCCAGCTCACCCTCCGGACTAGGGCCAGATACGCAGTATTTT. Protein sequence: CASSPSGLGPDTQYF.

J is TRBJ1-5 and V is TRBV19, with D perhaps TRBD1 (5 bases). CDR1 is LNHDA and CDR2 is SQIVND in the germline V gene (reference sequence). The CDR3 is made up of 12 amino acids. V lost 3 bases and J 7 bases, leaving 7 bases between the germline ends. CDR3 sequence: CASSIGGQPQHF. DNA for the CDR3: TGTGCCAGTAGTATTGGGGGGCAGCCCCAGCATTTT.

The chain links TRBV20-1 to TRBJ2-3; D unclear. This CDR3 is 13 amino acids long. V was cut by 3 bases and J by 6 bases, with 13 bases left in between. CDR1 and CDR2 from the germline V gene are DFQATT and SNEGSKA (reference sequence). CDR3 nucleotides: TGCAGTGCTAGTGCCCCCGTCCCCGATACGCAGTATTTT. Its protein is CSASAPVPDTQYF.

This clonotype turned up a few times. V is TRBV5-1 and J is TRBJ2-3; D possibly uses TRBD1 or TRBD2 (6 bases each). V dropped 3 bases and J dropped 1 base, with 18 bases sitting between them. The CDR3 extends over 17 amino acids. Germline V gene sequence: CDR1 SGHRS, CDR2 YFSETQ. This CDR3 reads CASSWLGGGGGTDTQYF. The CDR3, as DNA: TGCGCCAGCAGCTGGCTAGGTGGAGGGGGAGGCACAGATACGCAGTATTTT.

The genes are TRBV4-3 and TRBJ1-1, with D uncertain. In germline, CDR1 is LGHNA, CDR2 YSLEER. V gave up 0 bases and J gave up 4 bases, with 3 bases separating them. The CDR3 has 12 amino acids. CDR3 coding DNA: TGCGCCAGCAGCCAAGATCGCACTGAAGCTTTCTTT. This translates into CASSQDRTEAFF.

This clonotype was counted only a few times. The chain joins TRBV20-1 to TRBJ2-1; possibly TRBD2 for D (5 bases). Germline V gene data show CDR1 as DFQATT and CDR2 as SNEGSKA (reference sequence). V dropped 0 bases and J dropped 1 base, with 16 bases sitting between them. The CDR3 runs 17 residues. Here the CDR3 reads CSARDVVGVRSYNEQFF. As DNA, the CDR3 is TGCAGTGCTAGAGATGTCGTCGGGGTTCGGTCCTACAATGAGCAGTTCTTC.

This clonotype was detected many times. J is TRBJ2-3 and V is TRBV9; TRBD2 agrees at 7 bases. This CDR3 is built from 15 residues. Trimming at V came to 0 bases and at J to 1 base, leaving 2 bases not matched to a gene. Germline loops: CDR1 SGDLS, CDR2 YYNGEE. CDR3 loop: CASSVERGGTDTQYF. The CDR3 DNA reads TGTGCCAGCAGCGTAGAACGGGGGGGCACAGATACGCAGTATTTT.

The chain uses TRBV12-3 or TRBV12-4 and TRBJ2-7; possible D gene TRBD1, 6 bases. This CDR3 comprises 15 residues. Trimming took off 5 bases at V and 1 base at J, with 15 bases between the two ends. In DNA form, the CDR3 reads TGTGCCAGCAGTGGGGGCTGGGGTTGGTCCTACGAGCAGTACTTC. It translates to CASSGGWGWSYEQYF.

This clonotype was recorded a few times. V usage is TRBV11-3 and J usage is TRBJ2-1; TRBD1 matches at 11 bases. Germline V gene sequence: CDR1 SGHNT, CDR2 YENEEA. Trimming removed 5 bases from V and 9 bases from J; junction bases left unmatched: 9. This CDR3 contains 15 residues. The CDR3 sequence: CASSLDRGRSGEQFF. The CDR3 DNA follows: TGTGCCAGCAGCCTGGACAGGGGGCGAAGCGGTGAGCAGTTCTTC.

The J gene is TRBJ2-3, the V gene TRBV11-2, with D unresolved. The germline CDR1 and CDR2 sequences are SGHAT and FQNNGV. Trimming stripped 0 bases from V and 5 bases from J, with 6 bases between. The CDR3 has 13 residues. DNA for the CDR3: TGTGCCAGCAGCTTAGATTATGGAGATACGCAGTATTTT. This translates into CASSLDYGDTQYF.

This clonotype was counted ten times or more. Here the CDR3 DNA reads TGTGCCAGCTGCTGGGACACATACAATGAGCAGTTCTTC. This codes for CASCWDTYNEQFF. This chain uses TRBV6-6 with TRBJ2-1; possible D gene TRBD1, 6 bases. The CDR3 has 13 amino acids. Germline-derived CDR1 and CDR2 are MNHNY and SVGAGI (reference sequence). The V end was cut by 8 bases, the J end by 4 bases, with 12 bases between.

In this sample, this clonotype turned up a few times. The J gene is TRBJ2-1, the V gene TRBV7-2; D remains unclear. This CDR3 spans 16 amino acids. Germline CDR1 reads SGHTA; CDR2 reads FQGNSA. Deletions cut 0 bases from V and 6 bases from J, with 15 bases between. The CDR3 is CASSLATAANPNEQFF. CDR3 nucleotide sequence: TGTGCCAGCAGCTTAGCCACGGCGGCTAACCCCAATGAGCAGTTCTTC.

CDR3 sequence: CSARIGTGSGETQYF. The DNA of the CDR3 is TGCAGTGCTAGGATAGGGACAGGGAGTGGAGAGACCCAGTACTTC. The chain recombines TRBV20-1 with TRBJ2-5, with TRBD1 matching over 9 bases. The V gene's germline CDR1 is DFQATT and CDR2 SNEGSKA (reference sequence). The CDR3 consists of 15 residues. Trimming at V came to 3 bases and at J to 4 bases, leaving 9 bases not matched to a gene.

This clonotype turned up a few times. This chain uses TRBV7-2 with TRBJ2-3; 7 nucleotides align to TRBD2. The germline CDR1 and CDR2 sequences are SGHTA and FQGNSA. The CDR3 runs to 16 residues. J lost 4 bases, V lost 4 bases, and 11 bases had no gene match. CDR3 DNA sequence: TGTGCCAGCAGCTCTCGAGTCAGCGGGATCGCAGATACGCAGTATTTT. Encoded protein: CASSSRVSGIADTQYF.

V usage is TRBV2 and J usage is TRBJ2-7; 7 bases fit TRBD2. Germline loops: CDR1 SNHLY, CDR2 FYNNEI. Losses at the gene ends were 1 base for V and 6 bases for J; bases not matched to a gene: 9. The CDR3 length is 15 residues. This CDR3 is CASSEGSAGVTEQYF. The CDR3 bases are TGTGCCAGCAGTGAAGGCTCGGCGGGAGTAACCGAGCAGTACTTC. The full variable domain, its missing parts supplied by reference TRBV2 and TRBJ2-7, is EPEVTQTPSHQVTQMGQEVILRCVPISNHLYFYWYRQILGQKVEFLVSFYNNEISEKSEIFDDQFSVERPDGSNFTLKIRSTKLEDSAMYFCASSEGSAGVTEQYFGPGTRLTVT.

The V call is TRBV12-3 or TRBV12-4, the J call TRBJ2-1; maybe TRBD1 (5 bases). This CDR3 has 14 residues. The ends were cut back, 4 bases at V and 7 bases at J, with 14 bases in the middle. The CDR3 region is CASSSGQGRNEQFF. DNA for the CDR3: TGTGCCAGCAGTTCAGGGCAGGGAAGGAATGAGCAGTTCTTC.

The chain combines TRBV5-4 with TRBJ2-3; no definite D call. CDR1 is SGHNT and CDR2 is YYREEE in the germline V gene (reference sequence). V dropped 1 base and J dropped 3 bases, with 6 bases sitting between them. The CDR3 runs 13 residues. In nucleotides, the CDR3 is TGTGCCAGCAGCTTGAAGTTGACAGATACGCAGTATTTT. Translation gives CASSLKLTDTQYF.

The chain joins TRBV3-1 to TRBJ1-5; maybe TRBD1 (5 bases). Germline V gene lookup returns CDR1 LGHDT and CDR2 YNNKEL (reference sequence). CDR3 length: 14 residues. V lost 1 base to trimming and J lost 3 bases, with 7 bases between them. This CDR3 reads CASSQAGTNQPQHF. The CDR3 DNA is TGTGCCAGCAGCCAAGCGGGGACCAATCAGCCCCAGCATTTT. Complete variable domain (other parts from reference TRBV3-1 and TRBJ1-5): DTAVSQTPKYLVTQMGNDKSIKCEQNLGHDTMYWYKQDSKKFLKIMFSYNNKELIINETVPNRFSPKSPDKAHLNLHINSLELGDSAVYFCASSQAGTNQPQHFGDGTRLSIL.